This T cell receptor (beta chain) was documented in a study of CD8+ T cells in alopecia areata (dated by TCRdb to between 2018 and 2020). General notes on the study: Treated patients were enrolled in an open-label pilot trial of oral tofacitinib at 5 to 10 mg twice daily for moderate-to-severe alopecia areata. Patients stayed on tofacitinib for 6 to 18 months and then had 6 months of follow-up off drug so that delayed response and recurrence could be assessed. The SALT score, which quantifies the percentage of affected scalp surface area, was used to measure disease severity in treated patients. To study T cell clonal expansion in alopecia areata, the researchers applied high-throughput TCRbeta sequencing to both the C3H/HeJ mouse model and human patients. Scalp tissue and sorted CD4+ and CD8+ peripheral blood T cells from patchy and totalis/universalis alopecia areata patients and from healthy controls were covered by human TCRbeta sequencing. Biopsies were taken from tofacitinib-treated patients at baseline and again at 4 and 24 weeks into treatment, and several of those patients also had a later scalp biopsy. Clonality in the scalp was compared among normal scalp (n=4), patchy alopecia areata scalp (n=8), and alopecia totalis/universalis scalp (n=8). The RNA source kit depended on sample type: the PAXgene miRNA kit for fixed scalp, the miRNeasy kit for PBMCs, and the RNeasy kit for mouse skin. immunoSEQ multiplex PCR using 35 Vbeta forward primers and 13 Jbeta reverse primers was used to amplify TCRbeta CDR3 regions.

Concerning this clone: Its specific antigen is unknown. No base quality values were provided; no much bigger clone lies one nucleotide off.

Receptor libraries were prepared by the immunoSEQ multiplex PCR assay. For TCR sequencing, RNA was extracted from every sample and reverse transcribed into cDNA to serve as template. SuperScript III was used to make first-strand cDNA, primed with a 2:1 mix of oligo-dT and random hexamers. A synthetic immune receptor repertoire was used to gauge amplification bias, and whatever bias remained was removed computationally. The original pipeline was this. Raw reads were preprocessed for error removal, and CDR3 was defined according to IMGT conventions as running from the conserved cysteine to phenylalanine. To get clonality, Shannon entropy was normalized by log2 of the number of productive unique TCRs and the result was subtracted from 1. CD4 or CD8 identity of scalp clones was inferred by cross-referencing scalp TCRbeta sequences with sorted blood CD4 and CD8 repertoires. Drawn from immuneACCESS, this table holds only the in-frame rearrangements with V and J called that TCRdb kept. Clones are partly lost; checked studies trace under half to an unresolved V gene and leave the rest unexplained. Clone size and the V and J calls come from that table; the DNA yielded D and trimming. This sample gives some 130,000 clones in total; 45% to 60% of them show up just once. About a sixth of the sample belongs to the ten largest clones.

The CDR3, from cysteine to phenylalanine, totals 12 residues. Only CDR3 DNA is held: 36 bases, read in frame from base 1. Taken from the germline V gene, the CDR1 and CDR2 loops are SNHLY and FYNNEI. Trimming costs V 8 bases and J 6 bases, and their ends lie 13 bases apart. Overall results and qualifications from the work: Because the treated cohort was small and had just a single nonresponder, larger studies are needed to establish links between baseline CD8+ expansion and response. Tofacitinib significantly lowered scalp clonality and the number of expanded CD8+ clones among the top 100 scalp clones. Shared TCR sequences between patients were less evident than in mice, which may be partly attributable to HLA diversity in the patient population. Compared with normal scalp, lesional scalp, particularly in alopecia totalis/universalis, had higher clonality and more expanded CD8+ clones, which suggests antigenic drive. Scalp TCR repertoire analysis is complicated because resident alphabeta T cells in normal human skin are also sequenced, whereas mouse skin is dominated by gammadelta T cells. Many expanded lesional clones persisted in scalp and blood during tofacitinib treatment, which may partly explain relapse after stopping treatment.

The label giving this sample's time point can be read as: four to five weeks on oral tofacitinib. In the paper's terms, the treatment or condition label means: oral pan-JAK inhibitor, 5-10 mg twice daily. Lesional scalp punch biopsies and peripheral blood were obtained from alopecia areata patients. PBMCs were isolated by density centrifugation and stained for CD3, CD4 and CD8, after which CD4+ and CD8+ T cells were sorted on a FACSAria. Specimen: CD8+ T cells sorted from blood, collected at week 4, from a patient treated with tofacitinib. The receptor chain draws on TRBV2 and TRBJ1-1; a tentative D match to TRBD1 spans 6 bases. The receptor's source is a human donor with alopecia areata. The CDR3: CASGEGGSEAFF. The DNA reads TGTGCCAGCGGAGAGGGGGGCTCTGAAGCTTTCTTT.